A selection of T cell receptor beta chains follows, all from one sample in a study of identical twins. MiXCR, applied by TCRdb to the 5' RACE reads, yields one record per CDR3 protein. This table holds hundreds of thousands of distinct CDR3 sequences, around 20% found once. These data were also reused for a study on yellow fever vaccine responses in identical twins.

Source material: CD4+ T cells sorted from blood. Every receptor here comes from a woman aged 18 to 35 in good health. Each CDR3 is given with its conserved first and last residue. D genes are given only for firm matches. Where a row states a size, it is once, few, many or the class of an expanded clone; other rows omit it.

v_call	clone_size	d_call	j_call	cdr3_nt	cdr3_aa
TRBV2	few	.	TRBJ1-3	TGTGCCAGCAGAGACAGACAATCTGGAAACACCATATATTTT	CASRDRQSGNTIYF
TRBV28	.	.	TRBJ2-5	TGTGCCAGCAGTTCCCCCCCCCCTTTCCAAGAGACCCAGTACTTC	CASSSPPPFQETQYF
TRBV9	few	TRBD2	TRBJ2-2	TGTGCCAGCAGCGTATTTGAGGGGCTAGCGGCCACCGGGGAGCTGTTTTTT	CASSVFEGLAATGELFF
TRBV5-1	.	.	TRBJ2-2	TGCGCCACCCAACTAGGGGGGCCGAACACCGGGGAGCTGTTTTTT	CATQLGGPNTGELFF
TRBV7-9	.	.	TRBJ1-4	TGTGCCAGCAGCTTAGATCACGGTATCGATGAAAAACTGTTTTTT	CASSLDHGIDEKLFF
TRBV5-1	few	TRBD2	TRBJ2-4	TGCGCCAGCAGCTTGGAAGGGGCGAGCGGGACGGGGGACATTCAGTACTTC	CASSLEGASGTGDIQYF
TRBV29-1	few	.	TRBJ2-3	TGCAGCGTTGAAGGGCAGTCCCCCTTCGCAGATACGCAGTATTTT	CSVEGQSPFADTQYF
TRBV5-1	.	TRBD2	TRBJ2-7	TGCGCCAGCAGCTACCTAGCGGGTCTTGGGGTGAACGAGCAGTACTTC	CASSYLAGLGVNEQYF
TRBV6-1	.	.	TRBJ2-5	TGTGCCAGCGAAACCGGGGAGACCCAGTACTTC	CASETGETQYF
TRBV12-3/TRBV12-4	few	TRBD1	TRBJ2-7	TGTGCCAGCAGTTCCGACAGGGGAGCCTACGAGCAGTACTTC	CASSSDRGAYEQYF
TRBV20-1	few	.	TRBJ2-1	TGCAGTGCTAGAGACTATTTGGAGCAGTTCTTC	CSARDYLEQFF
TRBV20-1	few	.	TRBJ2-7	TGCAGTGCTAGAGACTTTGGGGGCCAAACCTACGAGCAGTACTTC	CSARDFGGQTYEQYF
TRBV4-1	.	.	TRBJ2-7	TGCGCCAGCAGCCAACCCACACGCTCCTACGAGCAGTACTTC	CASSQPTRSYEQYF
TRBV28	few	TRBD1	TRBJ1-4	TGTGCCACTGGGATGGGACAGGGTGATGAAAAACTGTTTTTT	CATGMGQGDEKLFF
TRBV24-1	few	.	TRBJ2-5	TGTGCCACCAGTGACCCCTCAGAGGGGGGTATGTTCCAGTACTTC	CATSDPSEGGMFQYF
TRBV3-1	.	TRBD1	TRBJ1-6	TGTGCCAGCAGCCAATTAAGGACAGGCGTGAATTCACCCCTCCACTTT	CASSQLRTGVNSPLHF
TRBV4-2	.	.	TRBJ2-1	TGTGCCAGCAGCCAAGACCCGGGCAGGAACAATGAGCAGTTCTTC	CASSQDPGRNNEQFF
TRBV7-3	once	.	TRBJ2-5	TGTGCCAGCAGCTTAATGGGTTCCGGAGAGACCCAGTACTTC	CASSLMGSGETQYF
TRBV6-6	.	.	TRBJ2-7	TGTGCCAGCAGGCAGGGGTCGGGCGAGCAGTACTTC	CASRQGSGEQYF
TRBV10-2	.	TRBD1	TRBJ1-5	TGCGCCACCGCGGACAGGGACGGCAATCAGCCCCAGCATTTT	CATADRDGNQPQHF
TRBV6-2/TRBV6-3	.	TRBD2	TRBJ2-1	TGTGCCAGCACCCTTGGTCGGGGGGGGCAGTTCAATGAGCAGTTCTTC	CASTLGRGGQFNEQFF
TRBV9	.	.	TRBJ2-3	TGTGCCAGCAGCGTAGTTGTAGGTAGCACAGATACGCAGTATTTT	CASSVVVGSTDTQYF
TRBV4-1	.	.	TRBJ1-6	TGCGCCAGCAGCCAAGGTGTGAACAATAATTCACCCCTCCACTTT	CASSQGVNNNSPLHF
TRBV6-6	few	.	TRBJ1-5	TGTGCCAGTACTGACTGGAACAATCAGCCCCAGCATTTT	CASTDWNNQPQHF
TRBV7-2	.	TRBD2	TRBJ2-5	TGTGCCAGCAGCTTAGTAGCGGGAGGGTTGGAGACCCAGTACTTC	CASSLVAGGLETQYF
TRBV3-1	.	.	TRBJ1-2	TGTGCCAGCAGCCTTGGCGAGAATAACTATGGCTACACCTTC	CASSLGENNYGYTF
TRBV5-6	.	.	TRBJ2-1	TGTGCCAGCAGCTTCACAGGTCCCTACAATGAGCAGTTCTTC	CASSFTGPYNEQFF
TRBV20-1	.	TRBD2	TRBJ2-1	TGCAGTGCCCGCTCTAGCGGGAGAGCTGCCTACAATGAGCAGTTCTTC	CSARSSGRAAYNEQFF
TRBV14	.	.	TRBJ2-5	TGTGCCAGCAGCCAAATGGGATACACAACACAAGAGACCCAGTACTTC	CASSQMGYTTQETQYF
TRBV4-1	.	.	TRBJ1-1	TGCGCCAGCAGCCCTTTGCGGGATTCCACTGAAGCTTTCTTT	CASSPLRDSTEAFF
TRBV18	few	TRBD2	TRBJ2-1	TGTGCCAGCTCCTCACCCGGGACTAGCGGTTACAATGAGCAGTTCTTC	CASSSPGTSGYNEQFF
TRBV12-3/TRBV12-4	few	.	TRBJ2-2	TGTGCCAGCAGTTTAATTTTGGGTCCCGGGGAGCTGTTTTTT	CASSLILGPGELFF
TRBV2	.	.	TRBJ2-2	TGTGCCAGCAGTCGCGACCCATTCAGCGGGGAGCTGTTTTTT	CASSRDPFSGELFF
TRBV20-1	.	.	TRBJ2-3	TGCAGTGCCCTGGGACTCGGAGGCGGTGGAGTTCGGACAGATACGCAGTATTTT	CSALGLGGGGVRTDTQYF
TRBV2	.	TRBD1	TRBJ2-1	TGTGCCAGCAGTAACGACAGGGATAGAGAGCAGTTCTTC	CASSNDRDREQFF
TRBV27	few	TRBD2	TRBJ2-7	TGTGCCAGCGGGCGACTAGCGGTCTCCTACGAGCAGTACTTC	CASGRLAVSYEQYF
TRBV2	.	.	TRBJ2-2	TGTGCCAGCAAACATGAGCGCGCGAACACCGGGGAGCTGTTTTTT	CASKHERANTGELFF
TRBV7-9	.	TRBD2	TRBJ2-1	TGTGCCAGCAGCCCACGACTAGCGGGAGAACAGTACAATGAGCAGTTCTTC	CASSPRLAGEQYNEQFF
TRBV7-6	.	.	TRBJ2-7	TGTGCCAGCAGCTTAGGTACGGGGCCTAGCTCCTACGAGCAGTACTTC	CASSLGTGPSSYEQYF
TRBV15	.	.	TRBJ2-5	TGTGCCACCAGCAGAGACCGGACAGATATGGTGAAGACCCAGTACTTC	CATSRDRTDMVKTQYF
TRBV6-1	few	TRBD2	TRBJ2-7	TGTGCCAGCAGCGGACTAGCGGGAGGGCCAGGTGGGGAGCAGTACTTC	CASSGLAGGPGGEQYF
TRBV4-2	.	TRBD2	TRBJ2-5	TGTGCCAGCAGCCAAGATGAGCTAGCGGGATGGACCCAGTACTTC	CASSQDELAGWTQYF
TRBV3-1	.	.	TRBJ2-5	TGTGCCAGCAGCCAAGGTATCAGGGGTAAAGAGACCCAGTACTTC	CASSQGIRGKETQYF
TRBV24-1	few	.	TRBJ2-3	TGTGCCACCAGTGAGGGGGACTTCACAGATACGCAGTATTTT	CATSEGDFTDTQYF
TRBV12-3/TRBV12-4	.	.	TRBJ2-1	TGTGCCAGCAGTTCTACAGGTTCGAGACGGTACAATGAGCAGTTCTTC	CASSSTGSRRYNEQFF
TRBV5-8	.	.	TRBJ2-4	TGTGCCAGCAGCTTGGGAAGGAGGACGGCCAAAAACATTCAGTACTTC	CASSLGRRTAKNIQYF
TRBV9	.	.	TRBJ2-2	TGTGCCAGCAGCGGGTTCGAGGGTAGCTTATACACCGGGGAGCTGTTTTTT	CASSGFEGSLYTGELFF
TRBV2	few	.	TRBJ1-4	TGTGCCAGCAGTGAAAGGGGGACAACAAGTGAAAAACTGTTTTTT	CASSERGTTSEKLFF
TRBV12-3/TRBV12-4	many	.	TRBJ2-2	TGTGCCAGCAGTTTAGCAGAGACTAACACCGGGGAGCTGTTTTTT	CASSLAETNTGELFF
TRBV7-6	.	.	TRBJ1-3	TGTGCCAGCAGCTTAGAATGGCCGGAACCAGGAAACACCATATATTTT	CASSLEWPEPGNTIYF
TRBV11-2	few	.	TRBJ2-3	TGTGCCAGCAGCTTAGGGAGCGGCGCTAGCACAGATACGCAGTATTTT	CASSLGSGASTDTQYF
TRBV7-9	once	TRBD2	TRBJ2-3	TGTGCCAGCAGCTTAAGGGCGGGAGGTCCGGATACGCAGTATTTT	CASSLRAGGPDTQYF
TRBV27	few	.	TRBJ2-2	TGTGCCAGCAGTCCGGGGGGGACAGGGCTACCCGGGGAGCTGTTTTTT	CASSPGGTGLPGELFF